The next 3 T cell receptor beta chains were all read from a single sample in a study of brain metastases from non-small cell lung cancer. Sequencing used immunoSEQ multiplex PCR; TCRdb keeps in-frame clones, though not all of them. Here the sample spans about 4,900 clones, around 80% being singletons. What was sequenced was primary lung tumor tissue. These receptor sequences come from a donor at least 40 years old with non-small cell lung cancer.

This chain links TRBV18 with TRBJ1-3; D gene uncertain. Germline assignment: CDR1 KGHSH and CDR2 LQKENI. V was shortened by 3 bases and J by 0 bases, with 9 bases between the two germline ends. The CDR3 runs 15 residues. The CDR3 nucleotides are TGTGCCAGCTCACCCGACACCACCTCTGGAAACACCATATATTTT. It codes for CASSPDTTSGNTIYF.

This chain connects TRBV2 to TRBJ2-7; the D call may be TRBD1 or TRBD2 (5 bases each). CDR3 length equals 15 residues. CDR1 SNHLY and CDR2 FYNNEI come from the germline V gene. V dropped 7 bases and J dropped 0 bases, with 16 bases sitting between them. CDR3 residues: CASNEGWDSSYEQYV. CDR3 bases: TGTGCCAGCAACGAGGGGTGGGATAGCTCCTACGAGCAGTACGTC.

The V gene is TRBV7-6, the J gene TRBJ1-3; unclear D gene. V was pared by 0 bases and J by 4 bases, with 13 bases between. Germline V gene lookup returns CDR1 SGHVS and CDR2 FNYEAQ. This CDR3 has 16 residues. In DNA form, the CDR3 reads TGTGCCAGCAGCTTAGCGGCGGACGCTGCGGGAAACACCATATATTTT. Translation: CASSLAADAAGNTIYF.